This T cell receptor (beta chain) is drawn from a study of cytomegalovirus exposure and HLA in healthy donors. Germline CDR1 and CDR2: SGHAT and FQDESV (reference sequence). With 2 bases removed from V and 7 bases from J, the gap between germline ends came to 16 bases. This CDR3 has 15 residues. It was with 60 Vbeta and 13 Jbeta primers that the PCR ran. Sequenced by immunoSEQ multiplex PCR; TCRdb stores in-frame clones only, minus some. The sample contains 150,000 to 200,000 clones, around 80% of which appear only once. The J gene is TRBJ2-3, the V gene TRBV11-1; D uncertain. This TCR derives from a young man in good health and CMV-seronegative. Sequenced: PBMCs. The CDR3 region has the DNA TGTGCCAGCAGCTTATCGTCTCAATGGGCACATACGCAGTATTTT. This encodes CASSLSSQWAHTQYF.